The 27 T cell receptor beta chains below come from one sample, sequenced in a study of breast tumors, draining lymph nodes, adjacent tissues. TCRdb redid the calling of the multiplex PCR reads with MiXCR, one entry per CDR3 protein. In the table there are some 85,000 distinct CDR3 sequences, approximately 28% of which are singletons. Breast cancer patients provided tissue from their axillary draining lymph nodes. Sequencing was carried out using axillary lymph node tissue. Receptors originate from a female donor with breast cancer. Some clones in this sample may be carry-over from other donors' samples.

This clonotype was detected only a few times. The gene calls are TRBV5-1 and TRBJ2-7, with 8 bases lining up with TRBD2. This CDR3 region has 13 residues. V dropped 4 bases and J dropped 5; count of bases not matched to a gene: 5. Germline values: CDR1 SGHRS, CDR2 YFSETQ. The CDR3, as DNA: TGCGCCAGCAGCCCCGGGGGGGACGACGAGCAGTACTTC. Protein product: CASSPGGDDEQYF. The whole variable domain, filled in from reference TRBV5-1 and TRBJ2-7, reads KAGVTQTPRYLIKTRGQQVTLSCSPISGHRSVSWYQQTPGQGLQFLFEYFSETQRNKGNFPGRFSGRQFSNSRSEMNVSTLELGDSALYLCASSPGGDDEQYFGPGTRLTVT.

This clonotype was seen many times. The V and J genes are TRBV12-3 or TRBV12-4 and TRBJ2-3; TRBD2 matches 10 bases. The V and J ends lost 6 bases and 6 bases, in that order; junction bases with no gene match: 6. The CDR3 is 14 residues long. This CDR3 is CASSFSGRLDTQYF. The DNA for the CDR3 is TGTGCCAGCAGCTTTAGCGGGAGGTTGGATACGCAGTATTTT.

This clonotype was seen repeatedly, ten times or more. This chain links TRBV20-1 with TRBJ2-7; TRBD2 aligns across 8 bases. The CDR3 contains 12 residues. V lost 6 bases, J lost 5 bases, and 6 bases stayed unmatched. Germline V gives CDR1 DFQATT, CDR2 SNEGSKA (reference sequence). The CDR3 protein is CSAGAGANEQYF. CDR3 sequence (DNA): TGCAGTGCGGGAGCGGGGGCGAACGAGCAGTACTTC.

This clonotype was seen ten or more times. The genes are TRBV12-3 or TRBV12-4 and TRBJ2-2; possible D gene TRBD2, 6 bases. This CDR3 spans 15 amino acids. V lost 2 bases and J lost 5, with 12 bases in between. As DNA, the CDR3 is TGTGCCAGCAGTTTAATGGCGGGAAAAACCGGGGAGCTGTTTTTT. Translation: CASSLMAGKTGELFF.

This clonotype has more than one count but fewer than ten. The V gene is TRBV28, the J gene TRBJ2-7; D is unclear. Germline V gene lookup returns CDR1 MDHEN and CDR2 SYDVKM. CDR3 size: 14 residues. V gave up 5 bases and J gave up 0 bases, with 11 bases separating them. This CDR3 reads CASSSPRHSYEQYF. The CDR3 bases are TGTGCCAGCAGTAGTCCGCGACACTCCTACGAGCAGTACTTC.

This clonotype was found many times. The chain couples TRBV24-1 to TRBJ1-2, with TRBD1 matching 7 bases. The CDR3 spans 16 residues. The germline CDR1 and CDR2 sequences are KGHDR and SFDVKD. After removal of 4 bases from V and 4 bases from J, the junction contained 11 bases not matched to a gene. This chain's CDR3 is CATSDSRRQGVYGYTF. As DNA, the CDR3 is TGTGCCACCAGTGACTCGAGAAGACAGGGCGTCTATGGCTACACCTTC.

The genes are TRBV11-3 and TRBJ2-5; D is perhaps TRBD1 (7 bases). Trimming cost V 5 bases and J 5 bases, with 21 bases left between them. The CDR3 spans 16 residues. Per the germline V gene, CDR1 is SGHNT and CDR2 is YENEEA. The CDR3 DNA sequence: TGTGCCAGCAGCAGAACAGGGGACGGGAGTTTGGAGACCCAGTACTTC. It encodes CASSRTGDGSLETQYF.

This clonotype was seen at least ten times. The chain couples TRBV3-2 to TRBJ2-7. TRBV3-2 is flagged as a pseudogene. This CDR3 has 17 residues. The CDR3 DNA sequence: TGTGCCAGCAGCCAAGAAGGCAGGAAGGGTCAGCCCTACGAGCAGTACTTC. Protein: CASSQEGRKGQPYEQYF.

The chain uses TRBV6-2 or TRBV6-3 and TRBJ2-2; no clear D gene. Germline V gene sequence: CDR1 MNHEY, CDR2 SVGEGT. V dropped 2 bases and J dropped 0 bases, with 13 bases sitting between them. This CDR3 is built from 17 residues. The CDR3: CASSYIRTIANTGELFF. The CDR3 DNA follows: TGTGCCAGCAGTTACATTCGGACCATCGCGAACACCGGGGAGCTGTTTTTT.

This clonotype showed up many times. The chain couples TRBV20-1 to TRBJ2-7, with D tentatively TRBD1 (5 bases). Germline V gives CDR1 DFQATT, CDR2 SNEGSKA (reference sequence). The CDR3 is made up of 12 amino acids. V dropped 3 bases and J dropped 3 bases, with 9 bases sitting between them. CDR3 loop: CSASSRVYEQYF. Written as DNA, the CDR3 is TGCAGTGCTAGCAGCAGGGTCTACGAGCAGTACTTC.

The genes are TRBV6-5 and TRBJ2-5; 7 bases are shared with TRBD2. Looked up from germline, CDR1 is MNHEY and CDR2 is SVGAGI. Trimming cost V 5 bases and J 5 bases; bases outside gene matches: 8. There are 14 residues in the CDR3. The CDR3 here is CASSHLGGKETQYF. In DNA, the CDR3 is TGTGCCAGCAGTCACCTGGGGGGGAAGGAGACCCAGTACTTC.

This clonotype has at least ten counts. V usage is TRBV7-3 and J usage is TRBJ2-7, with D hard to call. Germline V lookup: CDR1 SGHTA, CDR2 FQGTGA. CDR3 length equals 13 residues. Trimming left V 0 bases short and J 6 bases short, with 9 bases between. CDR3 residues: CASSLTYGFEQYF. DNA of the CDR3: TGTGCCAGCAGCTTAACGTATGGGTTCGAGCAGTACTTC.

This clonotype came up many times. V and J are TRBV4-3 and TRBJ2-7; 7 bases map to TRBD1. V shed 0 bases, J shed 10 bases, and the junction held 9 bases outside the gene matches. Looked up from germline, CDR1 is LGHNA and CDR2 is YSLEER. The CDR3 has 14 residues. The CDR3 protein is CASSQDLGGVFQYF. DNA of the CDR3: TGCGCCAGCAGCCAAGATCTAGGGGGCGTTTTTCAGTACTTC.

This clonotype was counted at least ten times. The genes are TRBV7-8 and TRBJ2-7; 8 nucleotides match TRBD2. Unmatched junction bases numbered 6, after V lost 5 bases and J lost 3 bases. Germline values: CDR1 SGHVS, CDR2 FQNEAQ. The CDR3 length is 14 residues. This chain's CDR3 is CASSPGLEDYEQYF. CDR3 bases: TGTGCCAGCAGCCCGGGACTAGAAGACTACGAGCAGTACTTC.

This clonotype was counted between two and nine times. A read error may explain this, as a much larger clone is one base away. The V gene is TRBV5-1, the J gene TRBJ2-2, with a tentative D call TRBD2 (6 bases). This CDR3 region has 12 residues. The germline gives CDR1 SGHRS, CDR2 YFSETQ. The CDR3 sequence: CASSLGTGGLFF. The CDR3 nucleotides are TGCGCCAGCTCTTTGGGCACCGGGGGGCTGTTTTTT.

This clonotype has a count of ten or more. V is TRBV28 and J is TRBJ1-2; TRBD1 matches 10 bases. The germline V gene has CDR1 MDHEN and CDR2 SYDVKM. The V and J ends lost 6 bases and 6 bases, in that order; junction bases with no gene match: 7. This CDR3 is 14 amino acids long. The CDR3 protein is CASSPGTGEHGYTF. The CDR3 region has the DNA TGTGCCAGCAGCCCAGGGACAGGGGAGCATGGCTACACCTTC.

The table lists this clonotype with many counts. This chain connects TRBV7-9 to TRBJ2-1, with D possibly being TRBD2 (6 bases). Germline CDR1 reads SEHNR; CDR2 reads FQNEAQ (reference sequence). V lost 4 bases to trimming and J lost 10 bases, with 11 bases between them. The length of the CDR3 is 12 residues. The CDR3 loop reads CASSWTTLEQFF. The CDR3 nucleotides are TGTGCCAGCAGCTGGACTACGTTAGAGCAGTTCTTC. The whole variable domain, remainder taken from reference TRBV7-9 and TRBJ2-1, is DTGVSQNPRHKITKRGQNVTFRCDPISEHNRLYWYRQTLGQGPEFLTYFQNEAQLEKSRLLSDRFSAERPKGSFSTLEIQRTEQGDSAMYLCASSWTTLEQFFGPGTRLTVL.

There are many counts of this clonotype. The genes are TRBV5-1 and TRBJ2-7; no clear D. CDR3 length: 12 amino acids. From germline, CDR1 is SGHRS and CDR2 YFSETQ. The ends were cut back, 2 bases at V and 5 bases at J, with 8 bases in the middle. The CDR3 reads CASSLPTDEQYF. Written as DNA, the CDR3 is TGCGCCAGCAGCTTACCGACCGACGAGCAGTACTTC.

This clonotype was detected ten times or more. The chain has TRBV5-4 and TRBJ2-2, with D possibly being TRBD2 (6 bases). The CDR3 spans 16 residues. The germline V gene encodes CDR1 SGHNT and CDR2 YYREEE (reference sequence). V was clipped by 0 bases and J by 4 bases, with 13 bases between them. As DNA, the CDR3 is TGTGCCAGCAGCTTGGCTGCGGAGCGGGTCACCGGGGAGCTGTTTTTT. Translated: CASSLAAERVTGELFF.

The rearrangement links TRBV6-1 to TRBJ2-2, with TRBD1 identical over 9 bases. The V gene end was trimmed by 5 bases and the J gene end by 4 bases; junction bases not matched to a gene: 5. CDR1 and CDR2 (germline): MNHNS, SASEGT. The CDR3 runs to 15 residues. Here the CDR3 reads CASSPRTGATGELFF. CDR3 coding DNA: TGTGCCAGCAGTCCCCGGACAGGGGCCACCGGGGAGCTGTTTTTT.

This clonotype was seen many times. The chain couples TRBV24-1 to TRBJ2-7, with D maybe TRBD1 (5 bases). Germline V gene sequence: CDR1 KGHDR, CDR2 SFDVKD. V lost 5 bases and J lost 0, with 7 bases in between. The CDR3 runs 13 residues. The CDR3 sequence is CATSGTPSYEQYF. CDR3 nucleotides: TGTGCCACCAGTGGGACACCCTCCTACGAGCAGTACTTC.

The rearrangement uses TRBV30 and TRBJ1-3, with D perhaps matching TRBD1 (5 bases). The CDR3 runs to 15 residues. The V gene lost 4 bases and the J gene lost 4 bases, with 17 bases spanning the gap. Germline V CDR1 and CDR2: GTSNPN, SVGIG (reference sequence). CDR3 protein: CAWTSGAGWGNTIYF. The CDR3 nucleotides read TGTGCCTGGACCTCGGGAGCAGGGTGGGGAAACACCATATATTTT.

This clonotype has only a few counts. This may stem from a read error, because a much larger clone lies one nucleotide away. The V call is TRBV5-6, the J call TRBJ1-5, with a weak D call TRBD1 (5 bases). Germline lookup yields CDR1 SGHDT and CDR2 YYEEEE. CDR3 size: 15 residues. V was clipped by 2 bases and J by 2 bases, with 11 bases between them. This CDR3 reads CASSLKTARNQPQHF. DNA for the CDR3: TGTGCCAGCAGCTTAAAGACAGCTCGCAATCAGCCCCAGCATTTT.

The table lists this clonotype with many counts. J is TRBJ1-6 and V is TRBV6-5; no clear D gene. With 6 bases removed from V and 0 bases from J, the gap between germline ends came to 3 bases. The CDR3 length is 13 residues. Germline CDR1 MNHEY, CDR2 SVGAGI. In nucleotides, the CDR3 is TGTGCCAGCAGGAGCTCCTATAATTCACCCCTCCACTTT. Its translation is CASRSSYNSPLHF.

This clonotype was detected ten times or more. The chain links TRBV10-3 to TRBJ1-5; 7 bases align to TRBD1. In germline, CDR1 is ENHRY, CDR2 SYGVKD. The CDR3 consists of 17 residues. With 2 bases clipped from V and 1 base from J, the junction kept 8 bases outside the gene matches. The CDR3 here is CAISEADRVGSNQPQHF. CDR3 DNA sequence: TGTGCCATCAGTGAGGCCGACAGGGTTGGGAGCAATCAGCCCCAGCATTTT.

The genes are TRBV11-3 and TRBJ2-1, with 10 bases matching TRBD2. V trimming: 3 bases; J trimming: 8 bases; junction bases outside the gene matches: 4. The length of the CDR3 is 14 residues. Germline CDR1 is SGHNT and CDR2 is YENEEA. CDR3 region: CASSFGLAADEQFF. CDR3 sequence (DNA): TGTGCCAGCAGCTTCGGACTAGCGGCCGATGAGCAGTTCTTC.

This clonotype was seen at least ten times. This chain's CDR3 is CSVGRGGGELFF. The CDR3 bases are TGCAGCGTTGGGAGGGGCGGCGGGGAGCTGTTTTTT. V is TRBV29-1 and J is TRBJ2-2; D possibly corresponds to TRBD2 (6 bases). Trimming left V 4 bases short and J 7 bases short, with 10 bases between. Germline lookup yields CDR1 SQVTM and CDR2 ANQGSEA. The CDR3 extends over 12 amino acids.